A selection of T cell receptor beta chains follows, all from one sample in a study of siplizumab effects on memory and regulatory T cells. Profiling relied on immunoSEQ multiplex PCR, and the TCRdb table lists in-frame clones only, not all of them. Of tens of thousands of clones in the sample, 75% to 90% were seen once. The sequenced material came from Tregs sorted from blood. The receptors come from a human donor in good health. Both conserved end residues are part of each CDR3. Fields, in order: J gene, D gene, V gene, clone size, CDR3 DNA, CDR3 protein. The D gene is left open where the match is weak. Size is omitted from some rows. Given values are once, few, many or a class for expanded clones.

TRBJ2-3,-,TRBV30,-,TGTGCCTGGAGCGAAAACCGGGGCACGCAGTATTTT,CAWSENRGTQYF
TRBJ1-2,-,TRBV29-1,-,TGCAGCGTTGGAGGGGGGGGAATAGGCTACACCTTC,CSVGGGGIGYTF
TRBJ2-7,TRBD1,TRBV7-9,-,TGTGCCAGCAGCTTAGGGACAGGACTTTACGAGCAGTACTTC,CASSLGTGLYEQYF
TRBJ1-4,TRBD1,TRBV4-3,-,TGCGCCAGCAGCCAAAAAAGGGGACAGGGGAAACATACTAATGAAAAACTGTTTTTT,CASSQKRGQGKHTNEKLFF
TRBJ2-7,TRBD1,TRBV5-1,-,TGCGCCAGCAGCTTTCAGGGGGCCCCTCTCGAGCAGTACTTC,CASSFQGAPLEQYF
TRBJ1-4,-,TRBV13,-,TGTGCCAGCAGCTTGGGGAGGGCTAATGAAAAACTGTTTTTT,CASSLGRANEKLFF
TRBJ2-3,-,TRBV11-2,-,TGTGCCAGCAGCTTAGTCAGGCTTAGCACAGATACGCAGTATTTT,CASSLVRLSTDTQYF
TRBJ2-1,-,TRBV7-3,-,TGTGCCAGCAGCTTGAGGCGGGCCCACTACAATGAGCAGTTCTTC,CASSLRRAHYNEQFF
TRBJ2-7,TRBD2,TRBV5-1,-,TGCGCCAGCAGCTTCGGGCTAGCGGTTAGCTCCTACGAGCAGTACTTC,CASSFGLAVSSYEQYF
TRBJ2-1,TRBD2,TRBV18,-,TGTGCCAGCTCACCACCCGCAGCGGGAAGCTCCTACAATGAGCAGTTCTTC,CASSPPAAGSSYNEQFF
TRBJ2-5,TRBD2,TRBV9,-,TGTGCCAGCAGCGTAGCGGTGCGGGAGGGCCAAGAGACCCAGTACTTC,CASSVAVREGQETQYF
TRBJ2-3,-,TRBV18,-,TGTGCCAGCTCACCAGGGGAAGAAACGCAGTATTTT,CASSPGEETQYF
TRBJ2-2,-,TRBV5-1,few,TGCGCCAGCAGCTTGAACAGGGCAAAAGACCCCGGGGAGCTGTTTTTT,CASSLNRAKDPGELFF
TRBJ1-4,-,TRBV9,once,TGTGCCAGCAGCCCTCGGGTCTCCGAGGGGAAACTGTTTTTT,CASSPRVSEGKLFF